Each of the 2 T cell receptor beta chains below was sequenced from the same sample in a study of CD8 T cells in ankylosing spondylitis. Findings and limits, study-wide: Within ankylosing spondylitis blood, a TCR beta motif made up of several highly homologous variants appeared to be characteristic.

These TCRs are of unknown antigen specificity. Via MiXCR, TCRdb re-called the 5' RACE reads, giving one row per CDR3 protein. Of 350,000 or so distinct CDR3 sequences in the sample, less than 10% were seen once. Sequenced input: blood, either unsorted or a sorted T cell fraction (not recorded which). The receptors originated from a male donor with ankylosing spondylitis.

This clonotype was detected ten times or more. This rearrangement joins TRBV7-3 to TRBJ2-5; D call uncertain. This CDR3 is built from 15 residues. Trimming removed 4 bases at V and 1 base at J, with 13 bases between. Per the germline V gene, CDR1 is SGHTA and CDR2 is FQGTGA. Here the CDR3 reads CASSSGPAGQETQYF. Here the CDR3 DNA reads TGTGCCAGCAGCTCAGGACCAGCTGGCCAAGAGACCCAGTACTTC.

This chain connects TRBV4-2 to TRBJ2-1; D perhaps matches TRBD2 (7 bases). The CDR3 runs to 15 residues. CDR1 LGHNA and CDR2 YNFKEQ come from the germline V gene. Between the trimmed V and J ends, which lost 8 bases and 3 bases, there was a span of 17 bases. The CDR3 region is CASGGGPRDYNEQFF. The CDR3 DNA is TGTGCCAGCGGGGGGGGGCCTAGAGACTACAATGAGCAGTTCTTC.